The 16 T cell receptor beta chains listed next were all sequenced from one sample in a study of blood T cell repertoires in COVID-19. Assay used: immunoSEQ multiplex PCR; TCRdb lists only in-frame clones, some missing. The sample contains some 220,000 clones, roughly nine tenths of which appear only once. The sample consisted of PBMCs or T cells enriched from blood (not recorded which). The source of these receptors is a woman aged 50 to 60 in a cohort exposed to, infected with or recovered from COVID-19 (not recorded which).

This rearrangement joins TRBV9 to TRBJ1-6; TRBD1 aligns across 7 bases. The germline V gene has CDR1 SGDLS and CDR2 YYNGEE. V lost 3 bases, J lost 13 bases, and 7 bases stayed unmatched. The CDR3 totals 13 residues. In nucleotides, the CDR3 is TGTGCCAGCAGCGACGGGACAGAAAGGCCCCTCCACTTT. Protein product: CASSDGTERPLHF.

The CDR3 here is CASSQAEHADTQYF. Here the CDR3 DNA reads TGTGCCAGCAGCCAAGCCGAACACGCAGATACGCAGTATTTT. The chain carries TRBV4-2 and TRBJ2-3; unclear D gene. Between the trimmed V and J ends, which lost 1 base and 4 bases, there was a span of 9 bases. This CDR3 is 14 amino acids long. Germline V gene sequence: CDR1 LGHNA, CDR2 YNFKEQ.

The chain recombines TRBV11-3 with TRBJ2-7; perhaps TRBD2 as D (7 bases). CDR1 and CDR2 from the germline V gene are SGHNT and YENEEA. CDR3 size: 18 residues. Trimming removed 0 bases at V and 2 bases at J, with 20 bases between. The CDR3 loop is CASSLEGLWRGPTYEQYF. CDR3 sequence (DNA): TGTGCCAGCAGCTTAGAGGGGTTATGGCGGGGGCCGACCTACGAGCAGTACTTC.

This sequence joins TRBV7-9 and TRBJ2-7; 7 positions agree with TRBD2. The CDR3 consists of 14 residues. The ends lost 5 bases at V and 4 bases at J; junction bases unmatched: 8. CDR1 and CDR2 (germline): SEHNR, FQNEAQ (reference sequence). CDR3 DNA: TGTGCCAGCAGCCACCGATTGGGGGGGTACGAGCAGTACTTC. Amino acid sequence: CASSHRLGGYEQYF.

This rearrangement joins TRBV4-2 to TRBJ1-1; D perhaps matches TRBD1 (5 bases). CDR1 is LGHNA and CDR2 is YNFKEQ in the germline V gene. This CDR3 has 13 amino acids. Trimming removed 4 bases at V and 8 bases at J, with 14 bases between. CDR3 DNA: TGTGCCAGCAGCCCGGAGCAGGGTTCGGAAGCTTTCTTT. This gives the protein CASSPEQGSEAFF.

The chain joins TRBV5-1 to TRBJ2-7, with 8 bases identical to TRBD1. The trim removed 0 bases at V and 2 bases at J, leaving 4 bases unmatched. Germline loops: CDR1 SGHRS, CDR2 YFSETQ. CDR3 length: 15 amino acids. This CDR3 reads CASSLETGETYEQYF. CDR3 DNA sequence: TGCGCCAGCAGCTTGGAGACAGGGGAAACCTACGAGCAGTACTTC. Full variable domain (missing parts from reference TRBV5-1 and TRBJ2-7): KAGVTQTPRYLIKTRGQQVTLSCSPISGHRSVSWYQQTPGQGLQFLFEYFSETQRNKGNFPGRFSGRQFSNSRSEMNVSTLELGDSALYLCASSLETGETYEQYFGPGTRLTVT.

This chain connects TRBV18 to TRBJ2-1, with 7 bases fitting TRBD1. V lost 6 bases and J lost 2; bases outside the gene matches: 7. The CDR3 contains 15 residues. Per the germline V gene, CDR1 is KGHSH and CDR2 is LQKENI. CDR3 in amino acids: CASSSSQGPYNEQFF. In DNA form, the CDR3 reads TGTGCCAGCTCTTCCTCACAGGGGCCCTACAATGAGCAGTTCTTC.

The V call is TRBV5-1, the J call TRBJ2-7, with 14 nucleotides matching TRBD2. The length of the CDR3 is 15 residues. Germline V gene lookup returns CDR1 SGHRS and CDR2 YFSETQ. V lost 4 bases, J lost 6 bases, and 6 bases stayed unmatched. CDR3 residues: CASSPTSGGALEQYF. CDR3 sequence (DNA): TGCGCCAGCAGCCCGACTAGCGGGGGGGCCCTCGAGCAGTACTTC.

The rearrangement joins TRBV7-3 to TRBJ1-1, with 8 nucleotides matching TRBD1. The V gene end was trimmed by 4 bases and the J gene end by 5 bases; junction bases not matched to a gene: 6. The CDR3 length is 14 residues. Germline CDR1 and CDR2: SGHTA and FQGTGA. The DNA for the CDR3 is TGTGCCAGCAGCTACACAGGGGGAGGAACTGAAGCTTTCTTT. Translated, it gives CASSYTGGGTEAFF.

This sequence joins TRBV19 and TRBJ2-2; perhaps TRBD2 as D (5 bases). The CDR3 length is 15 residues. The V gene's germline CDR1 is LNHDA and CDR2 SQIVND (reference sequence). Trimming pared 4 bases from V and 1 base from J, leaving 10 bases between. The chain's CDR3 is CASSTPGKNTGELFF. The CDR3 nucleotides read TGTGCCAGTAGTACACCCGGGAAGAACACCGGGGAGCTGTTTTTT.

The chain recombines TRBV19 with TRBJ2-3; a possible D gene is TRBD1 (6 bases). V gave up 1 base and J gave up 8 bases, with 13 bases separating them. Germline V gene lookup returns CDR1 LNHDA and CDR2 SQIVND (reference sequence). The CDR3 consists of 14 residues. Written as DNA, the CDR3 is TGTGCCAGTAGTATAGTGCAGGGCAGGGGTACGCAGTATTTT. Translated: CASSIVQGRGTQYF.

This clone showed up just a few times. This chain connects TRBV28 to TRBJ1-2; tentatively, D is TRBD1 (5 bases). The V end lost 4 bases, the J end lost 8 bases, and 11 bases lay between the germline ends. The germline V gene encodes CDR1 MDHEN and CDR2 SYDVKM. This CDR3 has 12 amino acids. The chain's CDR3 is CASSYLREGYTF. In DNA, the CDR3 is TGTGCCAGCAGTTACCTCAGGGAAGGCTACACCTTC.

V and J are TRBV10-3 and TRBJ1-5; D uncertain. The V and J ends lost 0 bases and 2 bases respectively, with 8 bases between them. The CDR3 extends over 15 amino acids. Germline V gene data show CDR1 as ENHRY and CDR2 as SYGVKD. CDR3 in DNA: TGTGCCATCAGTGAGTCCCGGGAGGGCAATCAGCCCCAGCATTTT. Its translation: CAISESREGNQPQHF.

V and J are TRBV30 and TRBJ2-5, with a possible D match to TRBD1 (6 bases). The germline gives CDR1 GTSNPN, CDR2 SVGIG (reference sequence). V was trimmed by 5 bases and J by 2 bases, leaving 6 bases between them. CDR3 length: 11 residues. CDR3: CAWGQQETQYF. The CDR3 DNA sequence: TGTGCCTGGGGACAGCAAGAGACCCAGTACTTC.

J is TRBJ1-1 and V is TRBV19; 9 bases align to TRBD1. The length of the CDR3 is 15 residues. CDR1 is LNHDA and CDR2 is SQIVND in the germline V gene (reference sequence). V lost 4 bases and J lost 6; bases outside the gene matches: 9. The CDR3 reads CASSTTGGSESEAFF. CDR3 in DNA: TGTGCCAGTAGTACGACAGGGGGTTCCGAATCTGAAGCTTTCTTT.

This clone showed up just once. The chain links TRBV30 to TRBJ1-4; D uncertain. The CDR3 loop spans 12 amino acids. Germline CDR1 reads GTSNPN; CDR2 reads SVGIG (reference sequence). The germline V and J ends were trimmed by 0 bases and 6 bases, with 5 bases remaining between them. CDR3 DNA sequence: TGTGCCTGGAGTGTCGGGGATGAAAAACTGTTTTTT. Translating it yields CAWSVGDEKLFF.